A selection of T cell receptor beta chains follows, all from one sample in a study of T cells after yellow fever vaccination. TCRdb called the 5' RACE reads again in MiXCR, with one record for every CDR3 protein. This sample has about 74,000 distinct CDR3 sequences, with approximately 7% found just once. Specimen: CD8+ T cells sorted from PBMCs, collected less than 6 days after the first yellow fever vaccination. All receptors come from a man younger than 30 who received the YFV17D yellow fever vaccine. Both conserved end residues are part of each CDR3. A D gene is named only where the DNA matches it firmly. Size values are once, few and many counts, or a class for expanded clones, and some rows have none.

v_gene	len	abundance	d_gene	j_gene	CDR3aa	CDR3nt
TRBV20-1	15	many	.	TRBJ1-5	CSARYAAYSNQPQHF	TGCAGTGCTAGATACGCCGCTTATAGCAATCAGCCCCAGCATTTT
TRBV12-3/TRBV12-4	12	many	.	TRBJ2-2	CASSLGKSELFF	TGTGCCAGCAGCCTAGGGAAATCGGAGCTGTTTTTT
TRBV7-6	13	few	TRBD1	TRBJ2-7	CASSPRQGHEQYF	TGTGCCAGCAGCCCCAGACAGGGGCACGAGCAGTACTTC
TRBV19	13	.	.	TRBJ1-4	CASRLTADEKLFF	TGTGCCAGTAGGTTGACCGCCGATGAAAAACTGTTTTTT
TRBV5-6	13	.	.	TRBJ1-6	CASSLALNSPLHF	TGTGCCAGCAGCTTGGCTCTGAATTCACCCCTCCACTTT
TRBV27	11	.	.	TRBJ2-2	CASGAGGELFF	TGTGCCAGCGGTGCTGGCGGGGAGCTGTTTTTT
TRBV7-6	17	.	.	TRBJ2-7	CASSLEYWRGRGTEQYF	TGTGCCAGCAGCTTAGAATACTGGCGGGGCAGGGGTACCGAGCAGTACTTC
TRBV5-4	19	few	.	TRBJ1-4	CASSWGEMMASPANEKLFF	TGTGCCAGCAGCTGGGGGGAAATGATGGCATCGCCCGCTAATGAAAAACTGTTTTTT
TRBV3-1	13	few	.	TRBJ1-2	CASSSPQGYGYTF	TGTGCCAGCAGCTCCCCACAGGGCTATGGCTACACCTTC
TRBV6-1	17	many	.	TRBJ1-6	CASSARTAVYGDSPLHF	TGTGCCAGCAGTGCACGGACAGCCGTTTACGGGGATTCACCCCTCCACTTT
TRBV12-3/TRBV12-4	15	many	.	TRBJ1-4	CASNDSRDPSQKLFF	TGTGCCAGCAATGATTCCCGGGACCCATCACAGAAACTGTTTTTT
TRBV4-2	17	many	TRBD2	TRBJ2-2	CASSQVGGGAVTGELFF	TGTGCCAGCAGCCAAGTTGGCGGGGGGGCCGTCACCGGGGAGCTGTTTTTT
TRBV12-3/TRBV12-4	12	many	.	TRBJ2-3	CATLGLTDTQYF	TGTGCCACGCTAGGCCTCACAGATACGCAGTATTTT
TRBV19	12	few	.	TRBJ2-7	CASESHSYEQYF	TGTGCCAGTGAGTCTCACTCCTACGAGCAGTACTTC
TRBV7-9	14	.	.	TRBJ2-1	CASSPTGAPDEQFF	TGTGCCAGCAGCCCGACTGGAGCTCCCGATGAGCAGTTCTTC
TRBV5-1	15	once	.	TRBJ1-1	CPSRLRPWGGDEASF	TGCCCCAGCAGATTGAGGCCGTGGGGTGGGGATGAAGCTTCCTTT
TRBV27	19	.	TRBD1	TRBJ2-1	CASSLWLLGQGDSYNEQFF	TGTGCCAGCAGTTTATGGCTCCTAGGACAGGGGGACTCCTACAATGAGCAGTTCTTC
TRBV7-2	16	.	TRBD2	TRBJ2-2	CASSWWTSGGAGELFF	TGTGCCAGCAGCTGGTGGACTAGCGGGGGGGCCGGGGAGCTGTTTTTT
TRBV16	12	.	.	TRBJ1-1	CASSPTWTEAFF	TGTGCCAGCAGCCCCACATGGACTGAAGCTTTCTTT
TRBV18	13	.	TRBD1	TRBJ2-7	CASSRTGVDEQYF	TGTGCCAGCTCAAGGACAGGGGTAGACGAGCAGTACTTC
TRBV12-3/TRBV12-4	15	.	.	TRBJ1-1	CASSSDRLRNTEAFF	TGTGCCAGCAGTTCTGACAGATTGAGGAACACTGAAGCTTTCTTT
TRBV5-4	14	.	.	TRBJ1-1	CASSLSRANTEAFF	TGTGCCAGCAGCTTGAGCAGGGCGAACACTGAAGCTTTCTTT
TRBV5-1	13	.	.	TRBJ1-1	CASREMGNTEAFF	TGCGCCAGCAGAGAGATGGGGAACACTGAAGCTTTCTTT
TRBV6-1	15	many	.	TRBJ2-1	CASSEVPGSYNEQFF	TGTGCCAGCAGTGAAGTTCCGGGTTCCTACAATGAGCAGTTCTTC
TRBV5-1	14	many	.	TRBJ2-1	CASSLVAEYNEQFF	TGCGCCAGCAGCTTGGTCGCAGAGTACAATGAGCAGTTCTTC
TRBV7-9	13	.	.	TRBJ1-1	CASTREGVPEAFF	TGTGCCAGCACCAGAGAAGGGGTCCCTGAAGCTTTCTTT
TRBV5-1	13	many	.	TRBJ2-7	CASSPGTFYEQYF	TGCGCCAGCAGCCCCGGGACATTCTACGAGCAGTACTTC
TRBV2	14	few	.	TRBJ2-3	CASSRTASTDTQYF	TGTGCCAGCAGTAGGACAGCTAGCACAGATACGCAGTATTTT
TRBV6-1	14	.	.	TRBJ1-1	CASSAGPLNTEAFF	TGTGCCAGCAGCGCAGGTCCTTTGAACACTGAAGCTTTCTTT